The rows below give T cell receptor beta chains drawn from one sample of a study of glioma-infiltrating T cells after dendritic cell vaccination. Data came from immunoSEQ multiplex PCR; TCRdb stores just in-frame clones and leaves some out. This table holds about 38,000 clones, about 80% found once. This specimen consisted of blood, obtained before dendritic cell vaccination. The receptors were sampled from a human donor with glioblastoma. CDR3s include the opening cysteine and the closing phenylalanine or tryptophan. The D gene is left open where the match is weak. Clone size appears in some rows only: once, few, many, or a class for an expanded clone.

d_call,clone_size,v_call,j_call,cdr3_nt,cdr3_aa
.,.,TRBV6-5,TRBJ1-4,TGTGCCAGCAGTTACACCAGGGATAAAGAAAAACTGTTTTTT,CASSYTRDKEKLFF
TRBD2,once,TRBV9,TRBJ2-5,TGTGCCAGCACCGTTAGCGGGGGGCCGGGGGAGACCCAGTACTTC,CASTVSGGPGETQYF
TRBD1,.,TRBV20-1,TRBJ1-1,TGCAGTGCGGCAGGGGGCTTAGAAGCTTTCTTT,CSAAGGLEAFF
.,.,TRBV9,TRBJ2-7,TGTGCCAGCAGCCTAGGTCAGGGTGACGAGCAGTACTTC,CASSLGQGDEQYF
.,.,TRBV19,TRBJ2-7,TGTGCCAGTAGTCCGACAGTCTCCTACGAGCAGTACTTC,CASSPTVSYEQYF
TRBD2,few,TRBV11-2,TRBJ2-3,TGTGCCAGCAGCGCCCGATTGGGACTAGCGGGCACAGATACGCAGTATTTT,CASSARLGLAGTDTQYF
.,.,TRBV19,TRBJ1-1,TGTGCCAGCGATGACACCACCTCAGGCACTGAAGCTTTCTTT,CASDDTTSGTEAFF
TRBD1,.,TRBV7-6,TRBJ1-1,TGTGCCAGCAGCTTAGGACAGGGAAGAACTGAAGCTTTCTTT,CASSLGQGRTEAFF
.,.,TRBV6-5,TRBJ1-1,TGTGCCAGCAAAGTGGAAGGGGCCTATAATGAAGCTTTCTTT,CASKVEGAYNEAFF
TRBD1,.,TRBV11-2,TRBJ1-1,TGTGCCAGCAGCCGGGACAGGGAGAGGGCTGAAGCTTTCTTT,CASSRDRERAEAFF
.,once,TRBV6-5,TRBJ1-6,TGTGCCAGCAGTTACGAAGGGGGTTGGAATTCACCCCTCCACTTT,CASSYEGGWNSPLHF
.,few,TRBV7-2,TRBJ1-2,TGTGCCAGCAGCTTCGTTGGAGGGTCGGACTATGGCTACACCTTC,CASSFVGGSDYGYTF
.,.,TRBV27,TRBJ2-7,TGTGCCAGCAGTTTATCGGCGAACCTAGCCCCAAGCTCCTACGAGCAGTACTTC,CASSLSANLAPSSYEQYF
.,once,TRBV6-5,TRBJ2-1,TGTGCCAGCAGGGGAGTCCGAAATGAGCAGTTCTTC,CASRGVRNEQFF
.,.,TRBV30,TRBJ1-5,TGTGCCTGGAGTACGTGGAGTGACAATCAGCCCCAGCATTTT,CAWSTWSDNQPQHF
.,.,TRBV6-4,TRBJ2-2,TGTGCCAGCAGTGACGAGGCAGGGGAGCCCGGGGAGCTGTTTTTT,CASSDEAGEPGELFF
TRBD2,once,TRBV9,TRBJ2-3,TGTGCCAGCAGCGTAGTTAGCGGGGGCAATACGCAGTATTTT,CASSVVSGGNTQYF
TRBD1,.,TRBV19,TRBJ1-5,TGTGCCAGTAGAAGGACAGGGCATAATCAGCCCCAGCATTTT,CASRRTGHNQPQHF
TRBD1,.,TRBV4-1,TRBJ2-6,TGCGCCAGCAGGGAAACAGGGGCTGGGGCCAACGTCCTGACTTTC,CASRETGAGANVLTF
TRBD2,once,TRBV27,TRBJ2-5,TGTGCCAGCAACTTGACGGGGGGGAACCAAGAGACCCAGTACTTC,CASNLTGGNQETQYF
TRBD1,.,TRBV6-5,TRBJ1-2,TGTGCCAGCAAGGGGGCTGGCTACACCTTC,CASKGAGYTF
.,.,TRBV9,TRBJ1-1,TGTGCCAGCAGCCCCCGACAGACTGACACTGAAGCTTTCTTT,CASSPRQTDTEAFF
.,once,TRBV7-8,TRBJ2-1,TGTGCCAGCAGCCCCGGTGCTGTTAGACTTAGTGAGCAGTTCTTC,CASSPGAVRLSEQFF
.,few,TRBV5-1,TRBJ2-3,TGCGCCAGCAGCCCCGCCGCGGATACGCAGTATTTT,CASSPAADTQYF
.,few,TRBV7-2,TRBJ2-7,TGTGCCAGCAGCCCTCCCTCAGGGGGGAACTACGAGCAGTACTTC,CASSPPSGGNYEQYF
TRBD1,few,TRBV6-4,TRBJ2-3,TGTGCCAGCAGTCAACAGGGGGGTGCAGATACGCAGTATTTT,CASSQQGGADTQYF
.,.,TRBV27,TRBJ2-7,TGTGCCAGCAGTCCGGAGGGTCCGTACTCCTACGAGCAGTACTTC,CASSPEGPYSYEQYF
.,.,TRBV19,TRBJ2-5,TGTGCCAGTAGCCTGACAATTCAAGAGACCCAGTACTTC,CASSLTIQETQYF
TRBD1,.,TRBV11-3,TRBJ2-2,TGTGCCAGCAGCAAGGGACAGGGGACCGGGGAGCTGTTTTTT,CASSKGQGTGELFF
.,.,TRBV9,TRBJ1-2,TGTGCCAGCAGCGGGAGGCTCCGGGCCCCTGACTATGGCTACACCTTC,CASSGRLRAPDYGYTF
.,once,TRBV18,TRBJ1-5,TGTGCCAGCTCACTTCTGGGGCAACAGCCCCAGCATTTT,CASSLLGQQPQHF
.,.,TRBV9,TRBJ2-1,TGTGCCAGCAGCTATTCCGGGACACCCTACAATGAGCAGTTCTTC,CASSYSGTPYNEQFF
.,.,TRBV29-1,TRBJ1-2,TGCAGCGTTGCGGGGGGATTCCCTAACTATGGCTACACCTTC,CSVAGGFPNYGYTF
TRBD2,.,TRBV19,TRBJ2-1,TGTGCCAGTACCCCTAAGGGACTAGCGGGGAACAATGAGCAGTTCTTC,CASTPKGLAGNNEQFF
.,.,TRBV14,TRBJ1-2,TGTGCCAGCAGCCAAGGGCCCAGGGGCCCTGGCTACACCTTC,CASSQGPRGPGYTF